These 13 T cell receptor beta chains were sequenced from one sample in a study of beta chain features in type 1 diabetes. Expressed TCRB transcripts were sequenced because the isolated RNA had all been reverse transcribed beforehand. The repertoire was sequenced with immunoSEQ multiplex PCR; TCRdb's copy has only in-frame clones and lacks some. The profile shows almost 350,000 clones, 6.5% to 10% of them singletons. Sequences were obtained from central memory CD4+ T cells from blood. The receptors derive from a woman younger than 35 in good health.

Only a few counts were recorded for this clone. Relative to the germline gene, one junction end is altered; a read error may explain this. The genes are TRBV7-8 and TRBJ2-7, with D perhaps TRBD2 (5 bases). CDR1 and CDR2 (germline): SGHVS, FQNEAQ. This CDR3 comprises 14 residues. In DNA form, the CDR3 reads TGTGCCAGCACCTTAAGGACTGACTCCTACGAGCAGTACTTC. Protein sequence: CASTLRTDSYEQYF.

This clone came up a few times. The chain links TRBV5-4 to TRBJ2-1; the match to TRBD2 covers 8 bases. J gave up 5 bases and V 4 bases, and 20 bases lay outside the gene matches. The CDR3 extends over 19 amino acids. The germline gives CDR1 SGHNT, CDR2 YYREEE (reference sequence). CDR3 nucleotides: TGTGCCAGCAGCAGTCCAGCGGGGATCGGGCTAGCGGGTGACAATGAGCAGTTCTTC. This encodes CASSSPAGIGLAGDNEQFF.

The table lists this clone with a few counts. V gene TRBV2 combines with J gene TRBJ1-2; TRBD1 might be the D (6 bases). The CDR3 is 15 residues long. V dropped 3 bases and J dropped 5 bases, with 16 bases sitting between them. CDR1 SNHLY and CDR2 FYNNEI come from the germline V gene. The CDR3 loop is CASSESVTGGYGYTF. For the CDR3, the DNA is TGTGCCAGCAGTGAGTCAGTGACAGGAGGGTATGGCTACACCTTC.

This clone was counted only a few times. The chain carries TRBV19 and TRBJ2-6, with TRBD1 matching over 7 bases. CDR3 length: 17 residues. Trimming cost V 4 bases and J 0 bases; bases outside gene matches: 6. The germline gives CDR1 LNHDA, CDR2 SQIVND (reference sequence). The CDR3 here is CASSTRQGYSGANVLTF. DNA for the CDR3: TGTGCCAGTAGTACCAGACAGGGCTACTCTGGGGCCAACGTCCTGACTTTC.

This clone was found a few times. The V and J genes are TRBV25-1 and TRBJ2-3, with D uncertain. The CDR3 totals 13 residues. CDR1 is MGHDK, CDR2 SYGVNS, per germline. The V gene lost 5 bases and the J gene lost 3 bases, with 9 bases spanning the gap. CDR3 in DNA: TGTGCCAGCAGTCTTCATGGTACAGATACGCAGTATTTT. It specifies CASSLHGTDTQYF.

The chain recombines TRBV29-1 with TRBJ2-3; maybe TRBD1 (5 bases). There are 13 residues in the CDR3. The V and J ends lost 6 bases and 2 bases respectively, with 12 bases between them. Germline V lookup: CDR1 SQVTM, CDR2 ANQGSEA. CDR3 sequence: CSVGTGYTDTQYF. The CDR3 nucleotides are TGCAGCGTCGGTACAGGATACACAGATACGCAGTATTTT.

This clone was recorded a few times. Other DNA sequences in this sample translate to the same CDR3. The chain couples TRBV4-3 to TRBJ2-7, with D hard to call. The CDR3 runs 13 residues. Trimming took 0 bases from V and 3 from J, leaving 6 bases between them. Per the germline V gene, CDR1 is LGHNA and CDR2 is YSLEER. The CDR3 bases are TGCGCCAGCAGCCAAGAGGAAGACTACGAGCAGTACTTC. Amino acid sequence: CASSQEEDYEQYF.

In nucleotides, the CDR3 is TGCAGTGCAAGGGACGGGAGCGCCGACACCTTC. Translation: CSARDGSADTF. The chain has TRBV20-1 and TRBJ1-2, with D possibly matching TRBD1 (5 bases). V was clipped by 6 bases and J by 12 bases, with 17 bases between them. CDR3 length equals 11 residues. Germline V lookup: CDR1 DFQATT, CDR2 SNEGSKA (reference sequence).

This clone was counted only a few times. The genes are TRBV6-5 and TRBJ2-3; 9 bases are a match to TRBD2. The germline V gene has CDR1 MNHEY and CDR2 SVGAGI. The V gene end was trimmed by 6 bases and the J gene end by 1 base; junction bases not matched to a gene: 5. The CDR3 covers 15 residues. This CDR3 reads CASRILAGRTDTQYF. CDR3 bases: TGTGCCAGCAGGATACTAGCGGGTCGCACAGATACGCAGTATTTT.

This clone has just a few counts. The genes are TRBV7-2 and TRBJ2-7, with a tentative D call TRBD2 (6 bases). Germline V gene lookup returns CDR1 SGHTA and CDR2 FQGNSA. V lost 0 bases and J 2 bases, leaving 8 bases between the germline ends. The CDR3 loop spans 14 amino acids. The CDR3 reads CASSLAGSTYEQYF. The CDR3 DNA is TGTGCCAGCAGCTTAGCCGGGAGTACCTACGAGCAGTACTTC.

The rearrangement links TRBV28 to TRBJ2-7; D remains unclear. The length of the CDR3 is 12 residues. The germline V and J ends were trimmed by 6 bases and 2 bases, with 8 bases remaining between them. Germline values: CDR1 MDHEN, CDR2 SYDVKM. CDR3 loop: CASRHFPYEQYF. The CDR3 nucleotides are TGTGCCAGCAGGCACTTTCCCTACGAGCAGTACTTC.

This clone has only a few counts. The rearrangement links TRBV28 to TRBJ2-5, with 7 bases matching TRBD1. The V gene end was trimmed by 4 bases and the J gene end by 3 bases; junction bases not matched to a gene: 11. The CDR3 is 16 residues long. Germline V CDR1 and CDR2: MDHEN, SYDVKM. CDR3 amino acids: CASSSPWGQLKETQYF. In DNA, the CDR3 is TGTGCCAGCAGTTCTCCCTGGGGACAGCTCAAAGAGACCCAGTACTTC.

V and J are TRBV28 and TRBJ1-2; 9 bases agree with TRBD1. The CDR3 length is 13 residues. Germline V CDR1 and CDR2: MDHEN, SYDVKM. The V segment lost 8 bases and the J segment 7 bases; nucleotides outside the gene matches: 8. In DNA, the CDR3 is TGTGCCAGCGGTCCCGGGACAGGGTTTGGCTACACCTTC. Translating it yields CASGPGTGFGYTF.